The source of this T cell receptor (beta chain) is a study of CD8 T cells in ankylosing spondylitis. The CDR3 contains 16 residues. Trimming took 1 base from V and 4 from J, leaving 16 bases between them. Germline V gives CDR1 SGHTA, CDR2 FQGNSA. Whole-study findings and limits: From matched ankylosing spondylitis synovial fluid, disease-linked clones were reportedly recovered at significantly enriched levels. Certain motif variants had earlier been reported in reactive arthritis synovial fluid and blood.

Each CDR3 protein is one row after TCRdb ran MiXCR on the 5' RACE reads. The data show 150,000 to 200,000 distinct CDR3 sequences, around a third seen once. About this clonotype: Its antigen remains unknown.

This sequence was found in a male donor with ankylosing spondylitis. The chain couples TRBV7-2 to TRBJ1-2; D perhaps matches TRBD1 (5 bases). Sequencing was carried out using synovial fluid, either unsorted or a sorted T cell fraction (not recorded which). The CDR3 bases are TGTGCCAGCAGCTTAGGAGGGACGCGCCGCGGCTATGGCTACACCTTC. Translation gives CASSLGGTRRGYGYTF.